This TCR beta chain appears in the sequencing data of a study of blood T cells in healthy people across ages. A second 7 to 11 cycle PCR used barcoded and J-beta primers. TCRdb re-derived calls from the 5' RACE reads in MiXCR, one entry per CDR3 protein. The sample contains 800,000 or so distinct CDR3 sequences, around 25% of which appear only once. Trimming took 3 bases from V and 3 from J, leaving 14 bases between them. The CDR3 is 15 amino acids. CDR1 KGHSH and CDR2 LQKENI come from the germline V gene. This sample also belongs to another study, concerning T cells of mothers and their children.

Sequencing input: blood. The receptor's source is a boy between 10 and 17 years old in good health. V and J are TRBV18 and TRBJ2-5; a weak D match, TRBD1 (5 bases). The CDR3 spells CASSPQLGVEETQYF. CDR3 in DNA: TGTGCCAGCTCACCTCAATTAGGGGTGGAAGAGACCCAGTACTTC.